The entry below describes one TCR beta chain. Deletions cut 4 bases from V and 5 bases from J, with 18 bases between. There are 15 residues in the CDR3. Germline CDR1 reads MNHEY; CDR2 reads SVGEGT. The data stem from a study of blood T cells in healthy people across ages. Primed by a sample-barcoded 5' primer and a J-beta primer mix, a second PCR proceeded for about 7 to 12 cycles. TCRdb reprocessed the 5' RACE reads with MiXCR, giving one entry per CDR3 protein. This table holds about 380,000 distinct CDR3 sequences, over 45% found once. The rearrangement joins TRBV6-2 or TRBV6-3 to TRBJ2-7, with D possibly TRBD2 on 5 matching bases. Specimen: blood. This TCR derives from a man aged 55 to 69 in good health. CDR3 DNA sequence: TGTGCCAGCAGTTTTGGAGTGAGGGCCGGCGACGAGCAGTACTTC. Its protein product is CASSFGVRAGDEQYF.